These T cell receptor beta chains were read from a single sample in a study of shared clonotypes between healthy human individuals. TCRdb's copy holds only in-frame clones and misses some; the assay was immunoSEQ multiplex PCR. Of around 1,900,000 clones listed, around 95% were seen once; the top ten hold around 1.8%. Sample: naive CD8+ T cells from PBMCs. These receptors were taken from a man younger than 35 in good health. Some clones in this sample may be carry-over from other donors' samples. Each CDR3 is given with its conserved first and last residue. The D gene is left open where the match is weak. Size values are once, few and many counts, or a class for expanded clones, and some rows have none.

d_call: TRBD1; j_call: TRBJ1-4; v_call: TRBV6-6; clone_size: NA; cdr3_nt: TGTGCCAGCAGCCGGACAGGGGTAGAAAAACTGTTTTTT; cdr3_aa: CASSRTGVEKLFF
d_call: TRBD1; j_call: TRBJ2-7; v_call: TRBV19; clone_size: once; cdr3_nt: TGTGCCAGTAGTATATGGGGACAGGGCGAGCAGTACTTC; cdr3_aa: CASSIWGQGEQYF
d_call: TRBD2; j_call: TRBJ2-1; v_call: TRBV6-6; clone_size: NA; cdr3_nt: TGTGCCAGCAGACTAGCGGACTACAATGAGCAGTTCTTC; cdr3_aa: CASRLADYNEQFF
d_call: NA; j_call: TRBJ1-4; v_call: TRBV23-1; clone_size: NA; cdr3_nt: TGCGCCAGCAGTCAATCAACGGGACTTAATGAAAAACTGTTTTTT; cdr3_aa: CASSQSTGLNEKLFF
d_call: TRBD2; j_call: TRBJ2-5; v_call: TRBV27; clone_size: NA; cdr3_nt: TGTGCCAGCACCCCAGGACTAGCGGCGTTCCAAGAGACCCAGTACTTC; cdr3_aa: CASTPGLAAFQETQYF
d_call: NA; j_call: TRBJ2-5; v_call: TRBV5-8; clone_size: NA; cdr3_nt: TGTGCCAGCAGCTTAGGGTCAGAGACCCAGTACTTC; cdr3_aa: CASSLGSETQYF
d_call: NA; j_call: TRBJ2-7; v_call: TRBV4-1; clone_size: NA; cdr3_nt: TGCGCCAGCAGCCAAGAGGTTGTGGTGAACTTGGGCGAGCAGTACTTC; cdr3_aa: CASSQEVVVNLGEQYF
d_call: TRBD1; j_call: TRBJ2-7; v_call: TRBV29-1; clone_size: NA; cdr3_nt: TGCAGCGCCACGGCCGGGGACAGCTACGAGCAGTACTTC; cdr3_aa: CSATAGDSYEQYF
d_call: NA; j_call: TRBJ2-6; v_call: TRBV28; clone_size: NA; cdr3_nt: TGTGCCAGCAGCCCTAACCCTGGGGCCAACGTCCTGACTTTC; cdr3_aa: CASSPNPGANVLTF
d_call: TRBD2; j_call: TRBJ2-5; v_call: TRBV2; clone_size: NA; cdr3_nt: TGTGCCAGCAGTGAATGGGCTAGCGGGAGTGAGACCCAGTACTTC; cdr3_aa: CASSEWASGSETQYF
d_call: TRBD2; j_call: TRBJ2-2; v_call: TRBV6-5; clone_size: NA; cdr3_nt: TGTGCCAGCAGTTGGCCTCTAGCGGGATCAGGGGAGCTGTTTTTT; cdr3_aa: CASSWPLAGSGELFF
d_call: TRBD1; j_call: TRBJ2-1; v_call: TRBV7-3; clone_size: NA; cdr3_nt: TGTGCCAGCAGCCTGGACAGGTTAACCTACAATGAGCAGTTCTTC; cdr3_aa: CASSLDRLTYNEQFF
d_call: TRBD1; j_call: TRBJ2-1; v_call: TRBV7-9; clone_size: NA; cdr3_nt: TGTGCCAGCAGCCCTCGTGTTAGCGAGGGGGCATACAATGAGCAGTTCTTC; cdr3_aa: CASSPRVSEGAYNEQFF
d_call: NA; j_call: TRBJ2-7; v_call: TRBV4-2; clone_size: NA; cdr3_nt: TGTGCCAGCAGCCATGACCCATGGAAGGAGGGAGGCCACGAGCAGTACTTC; cdr3_aa: CASSHDPWKEGGHEQYF
d_call: TRBD2; j_call: TRBJ2-7; v_call: TRBV10-3; clone_size: NA; cdr3_nt: TGTGCCATCAGTGCTCGGGAGGGATCCTACGAGCAGTACTTC; cdr3_aa: CAISAREGSYEQYF
d_call: TRBD2; j_call: TRBJ2-3; v_call: TRBV6-5; clone_size: once; cdr3_nt: TGTGCCAGCGGGTCCCCAGCGGGAGCATCAGATACGCAGTATTTT; cdr3_aa: CASGSPAGASDTQYF
d_call: NA; j_call: TRBJ1-1; v_call: TRBV7-9; clone_size: NA; cdr3_nt: TGTGCCAGCAGCTTAGCGCGAGGAGTGAACACTGAAGCTTTCTTT; cdr3_aa: CASSLARGVNTEAFF
d_call: NA; j_call: TRBJ1-5; v_call: TRBV6-1; clone_size: few; cdr3_nt: TGTGCCAGCAGTGTTGAACAGGGAAGCAATCAGCCCCAGCATTTT; cdr3_aa: CASSVEQGSNQPQHF
d_call: NA; j_call: TRBJ1-2; v_call: TRBV19; clone_size: once; cdr3_nt: TGTGCCAGTAGTCCTGGGCCGGCCTCCTATGGCTACACCTTC; cdr3_aa: CASSPGPASYGYTF
d_call: NA; j_call: TRBJ2-7; v_call: TRBV15; clone_size: NA; cdr3_nt: TGTGCCACCAGCAGAGACCACCTGTCGGGGGAGGGGGCCTGCGAGCAGTACTTC; cdr3_aa: CATSRDHLSGEGACEQYF
d_call: TRBD2; j_call: TRBJ2-4; v_call: TRBV6-9; clone_size: NA; cdr3_nt: TGTGCCAGCACCCACCCTGCGACTAGCGGGGGGGAATCCAAAAACATTCAGTACTTC; cdr3_aa: CASTHPATSGGESKNIQYF
d_call: NA; j_call: TRBJ1-1; v_call: TRBV19; clone_size: NA; cdr3_nt: TGTGCCAGTAGTATAGGGACAGCTAACACTGAAGCTTTCTTT; cdr3_aa: CASSIGTANTEAFF
d_call: NA; j_call: TRBJ2-3; v_call: TRBV28; clone_size: NA; cdr3_nt: TGTGCCAGCAGTCCTCTGGGGTACACAGATACGCAGTATTTT; cdr3_aa: CASSPLGYTDTQYF
d_call: NA; j_call: TRBJ2-3; v_call: TRBV10-1; clone_size: NA; cdr3_nt: TGCGCCAGCAGTGACGGGGAAAGCACAGATACGCAGTATTTT; cdr3_aa: CASSDGESTDTQYF
d_call: NA; j_call: TRBJ2-3; v_call: TRBV9; clone_size: NA; cdr3_nt: TGTGCCAGCAGCGTTATGAGCACAGATACGCAGTATTTT; cdr3_aa: CASSVMSTDTQYF
d_call: TRBD1; j_call: TRBJ1-1; v_call: TRBV19; clone_size: NA; cdr3_nt: TGTGCCAGCGAAACCAGGACAGGGGCCGCTGAAGCTTTCTTT; cdr3_aa: CASETRTGAAEAFF
d_call: TRBD1; j_call: TRBJ1-5; v_call: TRBV5-1; clone_size: NA; cdr3_nt: TGCGCCAGCAGCTCCACAGGGGACGGTCAGCCCCAGCATTTT; cdr3_aa: CASSSTGDGQPQHF
d_call: NA; j_call: TRBJ2-7; v_call: TRBV14; clone_size: NA; cdr3_nt: TGTGCCAGCAGCCAAGATCCAGGGGCATCCTACGAGCAGTACTTC; cdr3_aa: CASSQDPGASYEQYF